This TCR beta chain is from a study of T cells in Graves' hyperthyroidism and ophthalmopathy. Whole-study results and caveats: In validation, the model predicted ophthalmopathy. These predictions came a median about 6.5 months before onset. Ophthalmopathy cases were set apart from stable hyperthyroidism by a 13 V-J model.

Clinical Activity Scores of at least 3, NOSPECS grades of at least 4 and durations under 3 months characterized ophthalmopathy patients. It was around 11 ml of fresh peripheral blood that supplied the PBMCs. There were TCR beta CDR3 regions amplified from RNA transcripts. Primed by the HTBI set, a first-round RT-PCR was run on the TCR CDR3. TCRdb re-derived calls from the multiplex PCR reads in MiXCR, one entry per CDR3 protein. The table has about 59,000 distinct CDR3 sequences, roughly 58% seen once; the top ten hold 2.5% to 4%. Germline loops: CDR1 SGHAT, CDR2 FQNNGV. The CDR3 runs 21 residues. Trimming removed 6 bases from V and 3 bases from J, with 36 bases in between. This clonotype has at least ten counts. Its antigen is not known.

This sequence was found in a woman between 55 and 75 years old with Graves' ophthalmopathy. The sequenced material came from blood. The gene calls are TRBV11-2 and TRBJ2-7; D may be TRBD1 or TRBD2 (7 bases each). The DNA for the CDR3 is TGTGCCAGCAGAAAAGGGGGGGCAGGGGGAAGATCCGGGACACAAATCTACGAGCAGTACTTC. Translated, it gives CASRKGGAGGRSGTQIYEQYF.